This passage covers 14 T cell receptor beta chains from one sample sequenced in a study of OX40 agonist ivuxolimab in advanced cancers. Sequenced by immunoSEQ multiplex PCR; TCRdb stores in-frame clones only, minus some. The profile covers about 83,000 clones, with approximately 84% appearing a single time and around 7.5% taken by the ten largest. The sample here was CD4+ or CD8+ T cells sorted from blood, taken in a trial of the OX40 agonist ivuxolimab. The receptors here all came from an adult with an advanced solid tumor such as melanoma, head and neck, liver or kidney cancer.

CDR3 amino acids: CASSTDSKPRMDTEAFF. Here the CDR3 DNA reads TGTGCCAGCAGCACCGACAGTAAGCCCCGAATGGACACTGAAGCTTTCTTT. This chain connects TRBV9 to TRBJ1-1, with D possibly matching TRBD1 (5 bases). CDR3 size: 17 residues. Trimming shortened V by 4 bases and J by 3 bases, and 22 bases separated the two germline ends. The germline gives CDR1 SGDLS, CDR2 YYNGEE.

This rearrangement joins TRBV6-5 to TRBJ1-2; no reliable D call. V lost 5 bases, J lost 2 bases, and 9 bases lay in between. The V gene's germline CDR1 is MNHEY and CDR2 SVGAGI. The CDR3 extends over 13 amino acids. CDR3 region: CASSRGYNYGYTF. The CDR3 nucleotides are TGTGCCAGCAGTAGAGGCTACAACTATGGCTACACCTTC.

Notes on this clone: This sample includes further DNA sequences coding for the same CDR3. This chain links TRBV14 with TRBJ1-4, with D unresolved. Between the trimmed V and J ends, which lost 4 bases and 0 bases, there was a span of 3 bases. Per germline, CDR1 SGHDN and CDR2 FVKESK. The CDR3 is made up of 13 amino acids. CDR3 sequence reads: CASSRATNEKLFF. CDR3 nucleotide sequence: TGTGCCAGCAGCCGTGCAACTAATGAAAAACTGTTTTTT.

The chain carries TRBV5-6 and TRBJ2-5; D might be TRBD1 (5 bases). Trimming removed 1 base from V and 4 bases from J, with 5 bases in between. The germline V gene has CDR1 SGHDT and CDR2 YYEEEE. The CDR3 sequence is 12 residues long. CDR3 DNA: TGTGCCAGCAGCTTGACAGGAGAGACCCAGTACTTC. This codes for CASSLTGETQYF.

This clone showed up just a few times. CDR3 nucleotide sequence: TGTGCCAGCAGCTTACAGGGGGGGGGCGATAGTACGCAGTATTTT. The encoded protein is CASSLQGGGDSTQYF. The rearrangement uses TRBV11-2 and TRBJ2-3; the D gene could be TRBD1 or TRBD2 (7 bases each). Germline V lookup: CDR1 SGHAT, CDR2 FQNNGV. The length of the CDR3 is 15 residues. V was trimmed by 2 bases and J by 8 bases, leaving 17 bases between them.

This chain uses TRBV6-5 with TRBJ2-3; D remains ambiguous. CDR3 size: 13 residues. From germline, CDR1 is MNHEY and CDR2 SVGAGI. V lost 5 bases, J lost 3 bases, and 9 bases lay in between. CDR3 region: CASSRWLTDTQYF. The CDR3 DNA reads TGTGCCAGCAGTCGGTGGTTGACAGATACGCAGTATTTT.

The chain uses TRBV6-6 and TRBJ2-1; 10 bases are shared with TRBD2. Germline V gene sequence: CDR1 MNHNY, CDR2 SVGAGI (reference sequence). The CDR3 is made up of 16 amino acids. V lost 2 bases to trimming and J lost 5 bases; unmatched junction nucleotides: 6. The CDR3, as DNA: TGTGCCAGCAGTTACCTGAGCGGGGGGGCCAACAATGAGCAGTTCTTC. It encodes CASSYLSGGANNEQFF.

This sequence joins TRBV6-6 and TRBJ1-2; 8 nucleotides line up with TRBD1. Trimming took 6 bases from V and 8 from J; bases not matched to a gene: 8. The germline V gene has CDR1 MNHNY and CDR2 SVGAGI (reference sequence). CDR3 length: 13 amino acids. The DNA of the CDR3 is TGTGCCAGCAGAGCGACAGGGGTGAGAGGCTACACCTTC. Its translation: CASRATGVRGYTF.

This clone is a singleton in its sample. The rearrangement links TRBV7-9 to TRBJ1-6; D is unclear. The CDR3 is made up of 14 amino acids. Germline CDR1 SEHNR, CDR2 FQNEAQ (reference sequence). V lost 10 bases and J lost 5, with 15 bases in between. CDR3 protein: CATTVWVDNSPLHF. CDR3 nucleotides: TGTGCCACCACAGTTTGGGTAGATAATTCACCCCTCCACTTT.

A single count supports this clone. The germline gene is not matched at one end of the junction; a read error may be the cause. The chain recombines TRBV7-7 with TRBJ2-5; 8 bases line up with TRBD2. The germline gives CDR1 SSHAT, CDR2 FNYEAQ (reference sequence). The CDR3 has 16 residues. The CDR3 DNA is TGTGCTAGCAGCCCCCTCCCGAGCGGGGGCGAGGAGACCCAGTACTTC. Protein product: CASSPLPSGGEETQYF.

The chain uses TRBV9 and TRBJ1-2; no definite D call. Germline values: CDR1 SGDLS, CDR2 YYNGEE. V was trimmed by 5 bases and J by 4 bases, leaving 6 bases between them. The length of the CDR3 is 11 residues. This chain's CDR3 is CASSTTYGYTF. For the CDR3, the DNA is TGTGCCAGCAGTACCACCTATGGCTACACCTTC.

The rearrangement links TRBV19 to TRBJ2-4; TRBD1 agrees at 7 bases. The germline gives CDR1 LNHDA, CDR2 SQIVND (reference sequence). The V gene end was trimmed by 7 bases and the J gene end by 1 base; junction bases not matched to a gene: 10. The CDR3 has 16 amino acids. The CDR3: CASTKNTGVAKNIQYF. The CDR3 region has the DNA TGTGCCAGTACCAAAAACACAGGGGTGGCCAAAAACATTCAGTACTTC. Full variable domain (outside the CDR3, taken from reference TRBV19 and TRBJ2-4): DGGITQSPKYLFRKEGQNVTLSCEQNLNHDAMYWYRQDPGQGLRLIYYSQIVNDFQKGDIAEGYSVSREKKESFPLTVTSAQKNPTAFYLCASTKNTGVAKNIQYFGAGTRLSVL.

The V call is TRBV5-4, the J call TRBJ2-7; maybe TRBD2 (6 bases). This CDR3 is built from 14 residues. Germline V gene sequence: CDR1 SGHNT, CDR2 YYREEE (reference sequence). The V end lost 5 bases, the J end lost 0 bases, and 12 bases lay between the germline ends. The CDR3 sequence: CASRRDLISYEQYF. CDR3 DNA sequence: TGTGCCAGCAGGCGGGACTTAATCTCCTACGAGCAGTACTTC.

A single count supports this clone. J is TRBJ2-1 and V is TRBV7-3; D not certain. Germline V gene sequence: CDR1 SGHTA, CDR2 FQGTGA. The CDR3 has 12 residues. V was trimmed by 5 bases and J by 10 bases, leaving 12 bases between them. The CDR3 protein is CASSPTQGEQFF. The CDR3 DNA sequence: TGTGCCAGCAGCCCGACGCAAGGAGAGCAGTTCTTC.